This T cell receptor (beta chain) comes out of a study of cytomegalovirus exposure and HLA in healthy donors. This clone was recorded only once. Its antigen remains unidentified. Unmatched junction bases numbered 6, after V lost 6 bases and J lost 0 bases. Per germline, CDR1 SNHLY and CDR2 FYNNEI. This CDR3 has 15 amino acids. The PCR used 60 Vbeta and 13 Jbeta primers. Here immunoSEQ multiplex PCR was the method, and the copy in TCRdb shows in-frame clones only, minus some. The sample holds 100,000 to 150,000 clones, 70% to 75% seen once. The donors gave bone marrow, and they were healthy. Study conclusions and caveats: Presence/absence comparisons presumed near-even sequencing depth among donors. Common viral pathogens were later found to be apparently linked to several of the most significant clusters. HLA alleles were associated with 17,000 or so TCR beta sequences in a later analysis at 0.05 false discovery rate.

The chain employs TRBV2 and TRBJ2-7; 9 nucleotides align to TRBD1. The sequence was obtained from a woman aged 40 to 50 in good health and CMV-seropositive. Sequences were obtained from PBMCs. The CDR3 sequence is CASRDDRGVSYEQYF. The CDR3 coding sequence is TGTGCCAGCAGGGACGACAGGGGGGTCTCCTACGAGCAGTACTTC.